These T cell receptor beta chains were read from a single sample in a study of blood T cell repertoires in COVID-19. TCRdb keeps only in-frame clones here, not all; method: immunoSEQ multiplex PCR. This sample has approximately 300,000 clones, with around 86% found just once. The sample comprised PBMCs or T cells enriched from blood (not recorded which). The receptor source for this set is a man aged 25 to 45 who had recovered from COVID-19. Both conserved end residues are trimmed from each CDR3. D genes are given only for firm matches.

cdr3_aa: ASSFGTGFMNTEAF
d_call: -
v_call: TRBV11-2

cdr3_aa: ASRLAGGIEQF
d_call: TRBD2
v_call: TRBV28

cdr3_aa: ASSSLGGWDNEQF
d_call: -
v_call: TRBV19

cdr3_aa: ASSILTSGRAVDEQF
d_call: -
v_call: TRBV21-1

cdr3_aa: ASSQGFQETQY
d_call: -
v_call: TRBV10-1

cdr3_aa: ASSIDRTVTGELF
d_call: -
v_call: TRBV19

cdr3_aa: ASSPWTGTYEQY
d_call: TRBD1
v_call: TRBV9

cdr3_aa: ASSTRGQGSYEQY
d_call: TRBD1
v_call: TRBV6-5

cdr3_aa: ASRLQGQAEKLF
d_call: -
v_call: TRBV3-1/TRBV3-2

cdr3_aa: ASSLVAGKEADTQY
d_call: -
v_call: TRBV7-2

cdr3_aa: ASSLTGGYEQY
d_call: TRBD1
v_call: TRBV13

cdr3_aa: ASSMRADSQTDTQY
d_call: -
v_call: TRBV19

cdr3_aa: ASSLRQGQGEKLF
d_call: TRBD1
v_call: TRBV27

cdr3_aa: ASSQLGLSGSNEQY
d_call: TRBD2
v_call: TRBV3-1/TRBV3-2

cdr3_aa: ASRTGRNEQF
d_call: -
v_call: TRBV19

cdr3_aa: ATSDRDRVNGYT
d_call: TRBD1
v_call: TRBV24-1

cdr3_aa: ASGDRALEKLF
d_call: TRBD1
v_call: TRBV19

cdr3_aa: ASRKDRSYGYT
d_call: TRBD1
v_call: TRBV6-5

cdr3_aa: ASSTLPAYEQY
d_call: -
v_call: TRBV19

cdr3_aa: ASSIVGQGEGYT
d_call: TRBD1
v_call: TRBV19

cdr3_aa: ASSLSPSYGYT
d_call: -
v_call: TRBV5-1

cdr3_aa: ASRGQTSYGYT
d_call: TRBD1
v_call: TRBV10-2

cdr3_aa: ASRFRDRVATDTQY
d_call: TRBD1
v_call: TRBV4-1

cdr3_aa: ASSYSGGDGELF
d_call: TRBD2
v_call: TRBV6-5

cdr3_aa: ASWGVDTEAF
d_call: -
v_call: TRBV2

cdr3_aa: ASTNRGQDYGYT
d_call: TRBD1
v_call: TRBV19

cdr3_aa: ASSLGLANEQY
d_call: TRBD2
v_call: TRBV7-6

cdr3_aa: ASSLGDSTYEQY
d_call: TRBD1
v_call: TRBV11-2

cdr3_aa: ASSLTRTGRQPQH
d_call: TRBD1
v_call: TRBV28

cdr3_aa: ASSWSQGISGNTIY
d_call: -
v_call: TRBV6-5

cdr3_aa: ASSSWTGGVEDTQY
d_call: TRBD1
v_call: TRBV7-9

cdr3_aa: ASSGYPDKDYEQY
d_call: -
v_call: TRBV25-1

cdr3_aa: ASSPPGQGSYEQY
d_call: TRBD1
v_call: TRBV18

cdr3_aa: ASSLSSRGLAEAF
d_call: TRBD1
v_call: TRBV7-6

cdr3_aa: AGAQFYNSPLH
d_call: -
v_call: TRBV12-3/TRBV12-4

cdr3_aa: SADRAPTDTQY
d_call: TRBD1
v_call: TRBV29-1

cdr3_aa: ASRPDTLFRDTLFRDTIY
d_call: -
v_call: TRBV21-1

cdr3_aa: AWSDRGNSPLH
d_call: TRBD1
v_call: TRBV30

cdr3_aa: ASSALAGRAEAF
d_call: -
v_call: TRBV2

cdr3_aa: AGNSVAYEQY
d_call: -
v_call: TRBV30

cdr3_aa: ASSQAPGQTYEQY
d_call: -
v_call: TRBV4-1

cdr3_aa: ATGQSNYGYT
d_call: -
v_call: TRBV15

cdr3_aa: ASSSRTSTYEQY
d_call: TRBD2
v_call: TRBV7-2

cdr3_aa: ASRFAGVGEQY
d_call: -
v_call: TRBV12-3/TRBV12-4

cdr3_aa: ASSQDLRAQQY
d_call: -
v_call: TRBV4-1

cdr3_aa: ASSEYGRGLTNEKLF
d_call: TRBD1
v_call: TRBV25-1

cdr3_aa: ASSLEDRAPNYGYT
d_call: TRBD1
v_call: TRBV7-9

cdr3_aa: ASSSQRSQPQH
d_call: -
v_call: TRBV12-3/TRBV12-4

cdr3_aa: ASSPDTANEKLF
d_call: -
v_call: TRBV7-9

cdr3_aa: ASIGDPKQETQY
d_call: -
v_call: TRBV28

cdr3_aa: ASSLWASANEKLF
d_call: -
v_call: TRBV5-1

cdr3_aa: ASSGQGYETQY
d_call: TRBD1
v_call: TRBV2

cdr3_aa: ASSQGQGSPYEQY
d_call: TRBD1
v_call: TRBV4-1

cdr3_aa: ASSLAGEVTEAF
d_call: -
v_call: TRBV7-9